This passage covers 25 T cell receptor beta chains from one sample sequenced in a study of tumor and adjacent non-tumor tissue in lung cancer. No cell sorting was done before RNA was extracted from the tissue. The normal lung tissue was taken more than 3 cm from the tumor edge. TCRbeta libraries were built with three rounds of nested PCR, modified from ARM-PCR. MiXCR, applied by TCRdb to the multiplex PCR reads, yields one record per CDR3 protein. The profile shows over 80,000 distinct CDR3 sequences, 75% to 85% of them singletons. Sequenced input: distant non-tumor lung tissue. The receptors were gathered from a man aged 60 to 75 with small cell lung cancer.

V usage is TRBV6-6 and J usage is TRBJ1-1; D not resolved. Germline V CDR1 and CDR2: MNHNY, SVGAGI (reference sequence). The CDR3 totals 15 residues. Here the CDR3 reads CASRTSRAVYTEAFF. The CDR3 DNA sequence: TGTGCAAGTAGGACTAGCAGAGCAGTTTACACTGAAGCTTTCTTT.

To note about this clonotype: The CDR3 ends on some other residue instead of the conserved phenylalanine or tryptophan, so this is likely a read error. The J gene is TRBJ1-5, the V gene TRBV28; TRBD1 is a possible D gene (6 bases). The CDR3 totals 12 residues. V was shortened by 8 bases and J by 9 bases, with 14 bases between the two germline ends. Germline V gives CDR1 MDHEN, CDR2 SYDVKM. The chain's CDR3 is CASWRGRGPQHS. In DNA, the CDR3 is TGTGCCAGCTGGCGGGGGCGCGGGCCCCAGCATTCT.

Concerning this clonotype: As the CDR3 is not closed by the conserved phenylalanine or tryptophan, this likely results from a read error. This chain links TRBV11-2 with TRBJ1-4, with D hard to call. The CDR3 sequence is 15 residues long. V gave up 5 bases and J gave up 5 bases, with 15 bases separating them. Germline V lookup: CDR1 SGHAT, CDR2 FQNNGV. The CDR3 DNA sequence: TGTGCCAGCAGCCAGTTTGATGGGATGAATGAAAAACTGTTTTCT. It yields the protein CASSQFDGMNEKLFS.

As for this clonotype: No conserved phenylalanine or tryptophan ends this CDR3, so it is likely a read error. This rearrangement joins TRBV12-3 or TRBV12-4 to TRBJ2-1; possible D gene TRBD2, 5 bases. The CDR3 is 15 residues long. This chain's CDR3 is CAAHLWRKPYNEQFL. Written as DNA, the CDR3 is TGTGCTGCCCACTTGTGGAGGAAGCCCTACAATGAGCAGTTCCTC.

The count of this clonotype is one. Sequence at one end of the junction differs from germline and may be a read error. The V call is TRBV7-6, the J call TRBJ2-7; D is perhaps TRBD2 (5 bases). This CDR3 region has 13 residues. The germline V gene has CDR1 SGHVS and CDR2 FNYEAQ. The CDR3 region is CGSSRGPNYEQYF. The CDR3 DNA sequence: TGTGGCAGCAGCAGAGGGCCAAACTACGAGCAGTACTTC.

As concerns this clonotype: Relative to the germline gene, one junction end is altered; a read error may explain this. The chain links TRBV11-2 to TRBJ1-1; D remains unclear. The CDR3 totals 11 residues. In germline, CDR1 is SGHAT, CDR2 FQNNGV. The CDR3 coding sequence is TGTGCCAGTAGCCCTTTCACTGAAGTTTTCTTT. Residues: CASSPFTEVFF.

On this clonotype itself: Germline and junction disagree at one end, which may indicate a read error. The chain joins TRBV29-1 to TRBJ2-1; TRBD2 aligns across 8 bases. The germline CDR1 and CDR2 sequences are SQVTM and ANQGSEA. CDR3 length: 15 residues. The CDR3 region is CSVAGGQLWEEEQLF. The CDR3 nucleotides read TGCAGCGTTGCGGGAGGGCAACTCTGGGAGGAAGAGCAGTTATTC.

In this sample, this clonotype turned up a few times. The J gene is TRBJ2-3, the V gene TRBV5-1, with D unresolved. Germline V gene data show CDR1 as SGHRS and CDR2 as YFSETQ. This CDR3 has 14 residues. V was trimmed by 1 base and J by 0 bases, leaving 6 bases between them. CDR3 residues: CASSLITSTDTQYF. The CDR3 region has the DNA TGCGCCAGCAGCTTGATTACTAGCACAGATACGCAGTATTTT.

With respect to this clonotype: A much more abundant neighbour one base away suggests this may be a read error. This sequence joins TRBV20-1 and TRBJ2-3; TRBD2 matches 7 bases. CDR3 length: 17 residues. Per germline, CDR1 DFQATT and CDR2 SNEGSKA (reference sequence). With V trimmed by 5 bases and J by 0 bases, 14 bases remained unmatched. As DNA, the CDR3 is TGCAGTGCTGGCCGATCTAGCGGAAGTACTAGCACAGATACGCAGTATTTT. It specifies CSAGRSSGSTSTDTQYF.

As for this clonotype: Relative to the germline gene, one junction end is altered; a read error may explain this. The rearrangement links TRBV20-1 to TRBJ2-3; 8 bases map to TRBD2. The CDR3 sequence is 13 residues long. Germline CDR1 is DFQATT and CDR2 is SNEGSKA (reference sequence). The CDR3 region has the DNA TGCAGTGCCCAGCGGGAGAGAACAGATACGCGGTATTTC. It codes for CSAQRERTDTRYF.

The rearrangement uses TRBV6-6 and TRBJ1-1; 11 positions match TRBD1. Germline lookup yields CDR1 MNHNY and CDR2 SVGAGI (reference sequence). The CDR3 has 14 residues. Trimming cost V 4 bases and J 11 bases; bases outside gene matches: 9. The CDR3 loop reads CASSFYGQGAGAFF. The CDR3 DNA reads TGTGCCAGCAGTTTCTACGGACAGGGGGCTGGGGCTTTCTTT.

Notes on this clonotype: The germline gene is not matched at one end of the junction; a read error may be the cause. The CDR3 sequence is CASNLSGTGKSGYDYTF. Here the CDR3 DNA reads TGTGCCAGCAATTTAAGCGGGACAGGGAAGTCCGGCTATGACTACACCTTC. V is TRBV12-3 or TRBV12-4 and J is TRBJ1-2; 9 bases are a match to TRBD1. This CDR3 spans 17 amino acids.

The chain has TRBV21-1 and TRBJ2-3; whether TRBD1, the table's D call, matches the DNA was not checked. TRBV21-1 is noted as a pseudogene. There are 16 residues in the CDR3. CDR3 sequence reads: CASSKGGTRGTDTQYF. The CDR3 DNA reads TGTGCCAGCAGCAAAGGTGGGACAAGGGGCACAGATACGCAGTATTTT.

V and J are TRBV4-1 and TRBJ1-2, with 8 nucleotides matching TRBD1. CDR3 length: 17 amino acids. The germline V gene has CDR1 MGHRA and CDR2 YSYEKL. Trimming removed 5 bases from V and 3 bases from J; junction bases left unmatched: 14. Written as DNA, the CDR3 is TGCGCCAGCAGCTACGAAAGAAAGCAGGGGGCCCACTATGGCTACACCTTC. Its translation is CASSYERKQGAHYGYTF.

About this clonotype itself: The junction does not match germline at one end; this may be a read error. V usage is TRBV5-4 and J usage is TRBJ1-5; the D is unclear. The CDR3 covers 14 residues. CDR1 and CDR2 from the germline V gene are SGHNT and YYREEE (reference sequence). CDR3 nucleotides: TGTGCCAGTAGCTTGGCAGGTACTAATCAGGCCCAGCATTTT. This encodes CASSLAGTNQAQHF. Full variable domain (remainder filled in from reference TRBV5-4 and TRBJ1-5): ETGVTQSPTHLIKTRGQQVTLRCSSQSGHNTVSWYQQALGQGPQFIFQYYREEENGRGNFPPRFSGLQFPNYSSELNVNALELDDSALYLCASSLAGTNQAQHFGDGTRLSIL.

The rearrangement joins TRBV7-9 to TRBJ2-5; no reliable D call. V lost 6 bases, J lost 2 bases, and 16 bases lay in between. The V gene's germline CDR1 is SEHNR and CDR2 FQNEAQ (reference sequence). The CDR3 runs to 15 residues. DNA of the CDR3: TGTGCCAGCAGATCGCCGGGCCAAGGACAAGAGACCCAGTACTTC. This codes for CASRSPGQGQETQYF.

The chain uses TRBV14 and TRBJ2-4, with D maybe TRBD2 (5 bases). V was cut by 4 bases and J by 8 bases, with 24 bases left in between. Per germline, CDR1 SGHDN and CDR2 FVKESK. The CDR3 sequence is 17 residues long. In nucleotides, the CDR3 is TGTGCCAGCAGCCCAGGAGGCCGGGGAAACCTTGTCTACATTCAGTACTTC. Its protein product is CASSPGGRGNLVYIQYF.

This chain connects TRBV6-5 to TRBJ2-2; D not resolved. Trimming took 6 bases from V and 9 from J, leaving 23 bases between them. Germline V CDR1 and CDR2: MNHEY, SVGAGI. The CDR3 spans 16 residues. The CDR3 nucleotides read TGTGCCAGCAGACCCTGGCGGAGTGATTCTACTTGGGAGCTGTTTTTT. This sequence encodes CASRPWRSDSTWELFF.

At least ten counts were recorded for this clonotype. The chain is built from TRBV6-5 and TRBJ1-3; no firm D call. The CDR3 covers 14 residues. The V gene lost 0 bases and the J gene lost 7 bases, with 10 bases spanning the gap. Germline CDR1 is MNHEY and CDR2 is SVGAGI. CDR3 protein: CASSYSRGWNTIYF. CDR3 bases: TGTGCCAGCAGTTACTCTCGGGGATGGAACACCATATATTTT.

About this clonotype: Possible read error: a much larger clone is one base away. The chain joins TRBV5-1 to TRBJ2-3; 9 positions agree with TRBD2. From germline, CDR1 is SGHRS and CDR2 YFSETQ. The length of the CDR3 is 12 residues. The CDR3 protein is CASSSVAGEMDF. Written as DNA, the CDR3 is TGCGCCAGCAGCTCAGTAGCGGGAGAGATGGATTTT.

V gene TRBV4-1 combines with J gene TRBJ2-1; 10 bases agree with TRBD2. V was pared by 5 bases and J by 5 bases, with 6 bases of the junction left unmatched. Germline V lookup: CDR1 MGHRA, CDR2 YSYEKL. The CDR3 has 15 amino acids. CDR3 residues: CASSVELAGNNEQFF. The DNA of the CDR3 is TGCGCCAGCAGCGTTGAACTAGCGGGAAACAATGAGCAGTTCTTC.

Comment on this clonotype: At one boundary the junction diverges from the germline segment, which might be a read error. The chain joins TRBV6-5 to TRBJ2-1, with 13 positions matching TRBD2. Germline V lookup: CDR1 MNHEY, CDR2 SVGAGI. The CDR3 has 19 amino acids. The CDR3 nucleotides are TGTGCCAGCGGTTACTATATACCCGGACTAGCGGGAGTATACAATGAGCAGTTCTTC. This encodes CASGYYIPGLAGVYNEQFF.

As to this clonotype: The conserved final phenylalanine or tryptophan is absent from the CDR3, which likely points to a read error. The chain links TRBV11-2 to TRBJ2-3; D not resolved. Germline V gene lookup returns CDR1 SGHAT and CDR2 FQNNGV. This CDR3 has 14 residues. The CDR3 spells CTSSSYRTANTQYI. The DNA of the CDR3 is TGTACCAGCAGCTCTTACCGGACGGCCAATACGCAGTATATT.

This clonotype has ten or more counts. The genes are TRBV5-5 and TRBJ2-3, with TRBD2 as a possible D gene (5 bases). V was shortened by 7 bases and J by 1 base, with 19 bases between the two germline ends. Germline values: CDR1 SGHKS, CDR2 YYEKEE (reference sequence). The CDR3 extends over 16 amino acids. The CDR3 region is CASRPLLAPGTDTQYF. DNA for the CDR3: TGTGCCAGCCGGCCGCTTCTAGCTCCTGGCACAGATACGCAGTATTTT.

Comments on this clonotype: Germline is not matched at one junction end, which may reflect a read error. CDR3 DNA: TGTGCCAGCAGCCGGGACCGACGGGAGACCCTGTACTTC. Amino acids: CASSRDRRETLYF. The J gene is TRBJ2-5, the V gene TRBV11-2; D may be TRBD2 (6 bases). This CDR3 spans 13 amino acids. Germline values: CDR1 SGHAT, CDR2 FQNNGV.